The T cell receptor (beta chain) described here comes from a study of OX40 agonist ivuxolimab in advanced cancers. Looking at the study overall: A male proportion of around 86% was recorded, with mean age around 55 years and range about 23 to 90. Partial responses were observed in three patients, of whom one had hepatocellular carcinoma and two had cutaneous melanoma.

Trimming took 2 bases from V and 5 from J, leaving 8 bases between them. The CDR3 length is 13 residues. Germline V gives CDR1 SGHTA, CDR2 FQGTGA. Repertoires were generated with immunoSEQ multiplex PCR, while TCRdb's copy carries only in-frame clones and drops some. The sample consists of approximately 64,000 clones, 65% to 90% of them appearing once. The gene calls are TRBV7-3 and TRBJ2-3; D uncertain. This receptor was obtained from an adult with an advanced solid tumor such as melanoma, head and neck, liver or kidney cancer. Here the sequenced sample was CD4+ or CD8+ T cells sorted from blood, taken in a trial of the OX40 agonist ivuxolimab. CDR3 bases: TGTGCCAGCAGCTTAGTGGCAGGAGATACGCAGTATTTT. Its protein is CASSLVAGDTQYF.